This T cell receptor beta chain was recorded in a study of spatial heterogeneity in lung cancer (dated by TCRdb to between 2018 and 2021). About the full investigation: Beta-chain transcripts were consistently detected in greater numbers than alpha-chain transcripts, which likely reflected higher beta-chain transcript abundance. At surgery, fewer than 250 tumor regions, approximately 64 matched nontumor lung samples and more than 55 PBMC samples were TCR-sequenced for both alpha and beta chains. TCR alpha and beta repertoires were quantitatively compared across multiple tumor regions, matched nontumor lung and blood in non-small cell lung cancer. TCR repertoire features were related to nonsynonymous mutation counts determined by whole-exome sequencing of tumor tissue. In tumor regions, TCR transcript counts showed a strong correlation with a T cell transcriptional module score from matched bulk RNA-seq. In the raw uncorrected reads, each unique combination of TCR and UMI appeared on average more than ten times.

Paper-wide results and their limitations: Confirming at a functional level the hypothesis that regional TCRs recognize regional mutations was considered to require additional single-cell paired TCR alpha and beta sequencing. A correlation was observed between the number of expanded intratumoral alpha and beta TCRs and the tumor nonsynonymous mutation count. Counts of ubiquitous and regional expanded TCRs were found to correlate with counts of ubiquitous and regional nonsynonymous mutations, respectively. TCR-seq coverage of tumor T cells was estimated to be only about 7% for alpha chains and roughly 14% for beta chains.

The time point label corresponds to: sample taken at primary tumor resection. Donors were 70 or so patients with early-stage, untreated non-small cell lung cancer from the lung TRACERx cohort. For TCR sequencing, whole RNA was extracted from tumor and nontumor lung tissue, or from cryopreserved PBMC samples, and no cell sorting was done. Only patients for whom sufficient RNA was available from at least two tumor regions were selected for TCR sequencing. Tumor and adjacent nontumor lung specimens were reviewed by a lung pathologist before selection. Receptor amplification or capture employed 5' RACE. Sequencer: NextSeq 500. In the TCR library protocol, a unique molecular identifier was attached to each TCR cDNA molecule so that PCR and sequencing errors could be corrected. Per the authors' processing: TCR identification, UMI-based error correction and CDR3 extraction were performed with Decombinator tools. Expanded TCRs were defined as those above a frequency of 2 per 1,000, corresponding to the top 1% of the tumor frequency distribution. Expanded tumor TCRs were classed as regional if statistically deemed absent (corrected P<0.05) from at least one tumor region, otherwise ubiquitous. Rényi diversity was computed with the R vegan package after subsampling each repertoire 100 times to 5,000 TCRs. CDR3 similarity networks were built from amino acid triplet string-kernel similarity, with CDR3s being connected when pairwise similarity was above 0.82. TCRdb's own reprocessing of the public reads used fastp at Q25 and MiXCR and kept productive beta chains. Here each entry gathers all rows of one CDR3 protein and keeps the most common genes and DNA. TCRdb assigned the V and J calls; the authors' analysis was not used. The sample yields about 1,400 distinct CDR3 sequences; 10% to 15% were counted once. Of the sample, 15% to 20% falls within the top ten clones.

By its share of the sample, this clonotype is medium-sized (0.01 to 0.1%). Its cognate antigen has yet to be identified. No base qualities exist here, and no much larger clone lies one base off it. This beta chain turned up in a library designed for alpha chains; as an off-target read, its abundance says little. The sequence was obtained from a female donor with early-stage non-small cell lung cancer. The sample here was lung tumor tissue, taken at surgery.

The CDR3 loop reads CAISGLQGGEQYF. The DNA sequence is TGTGCCATCAGTGGTTTACAGGGGGGAGAGCAGTACTTC. The sequence joins TRBV10-3 to TRBJ2-7; 8 bases in the middle match TRBD1. As encoded in the germline V gene, CDR1 is ENHRY while CDR2 is SYGVKD. There are 13 amino acids in the CDR3, from cysteine to phenylalanine inclusive. Just CDR3 DNA is preserved here, 39 bases in frame from base 1. Clipping removes 4 bases from V and 7 bases from J, with 6 as the unmatched junction base count.